Below, 2 T cell receptor beta chains from the same sample are listed, as sequenced in a study of CD8+ T cells in alopecia areata. Reverse transcription of extracted RNA yielded cDNA, which provided the sequencing template. TCRdb keeps only in-frame clones here, not all; method: immunoSEQ multiplex PCR. Among some 160,000 clones, about three fifths were seen once, and the ten largest hold roughly 0.85%. Treatment denoted: oral pan-JAK inhibitor, 5-10 mg twice daily. The specimen comprised CD4+ T cells sorted from blood, sampled at week 4, from a patient treated with tofacitinib. These TCRs come from a human donor with alopecia areata.

This sequence joins TRBV9 and TRBJ2-1; D ambiguous. Trimming left V 4 bases short and J 5 bases short, with 13 bases between. Germline values: CDR1 SGDLS, CDR2 YYNGEE. The CDR3 spans 14 residues. CDR3 sequence: CASSSGVWDNEQFF. The CDR3 nucleotides are TGTGCCAGCAGCTCCGGTGTGTGGGACAATGAGCAGTTCTTC.

This clone was picked up a small number of times. V is TRBV4-3 and J is TRBJ1-1; D is unresolved. Germline V gives CDR1 LGHNA, CDR2 YSLEER. The V end was cut by 0 bases, the J end by 0 bases, with 14 bases between. The CDR3 runs to 17 residues. CDR3 DNA sequence: TGCGCCAGCAGCCAAGATTTTGCGCGGTGGGTGAACACTGAAGCTTTCTTT. Translated, it gives CASSQDFARWVNTEAFF.